This TCR beta chain comes out of a study of T cell responses to AZD1222 COVID-19 vaccine. Deletions cut 4 bases from V and 2 bases from J, with 15 bases between. Germline CDR1 is SGHNT and CDR2 is YYREEE (reference sequence). This CDR3 is built from 15 residues. Here immunoSEQ multiplex PCR was the method, and the copy in TCRdb shows in-frame clones only, minus some. Of tens of thousands of clones detected, 83% appear once; the ten largest clones hold about 6%. The chain couples TRBV5-4 to TRBJ1-1; D is unclear. This TCR came from an adult who received the AZD1222 COVID-19 vaccine. The material was peripheral blood, obtained 28 days after the second AZD1222 dose. The CDR3 reads CASSTFPTGNTEAFF. The CDR3 nucleotides are TGTGCCAGCAGCACTTTCCCGACGGGAAACACTGAAGCTTTCTTT.